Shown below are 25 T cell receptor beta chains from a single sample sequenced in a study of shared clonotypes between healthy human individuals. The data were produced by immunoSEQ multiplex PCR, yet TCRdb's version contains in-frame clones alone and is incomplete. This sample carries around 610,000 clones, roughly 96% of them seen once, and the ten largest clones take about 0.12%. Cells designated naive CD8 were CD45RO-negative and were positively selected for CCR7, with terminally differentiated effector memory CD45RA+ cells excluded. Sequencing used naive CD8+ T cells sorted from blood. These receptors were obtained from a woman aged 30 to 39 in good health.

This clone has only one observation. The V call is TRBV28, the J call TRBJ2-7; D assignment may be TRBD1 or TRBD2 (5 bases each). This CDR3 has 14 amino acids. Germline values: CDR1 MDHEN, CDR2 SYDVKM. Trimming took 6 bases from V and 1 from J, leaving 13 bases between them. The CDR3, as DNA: TGTGCCAGCAGCCCAGGGAGTAGGTCCTACGAGCAGTACTTC. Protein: CASSPGSRSYEQYF.

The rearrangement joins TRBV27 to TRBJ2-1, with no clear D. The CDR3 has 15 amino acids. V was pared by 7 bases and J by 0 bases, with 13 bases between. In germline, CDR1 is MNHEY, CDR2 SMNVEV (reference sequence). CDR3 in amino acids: CASKIYVSSYNEQFF. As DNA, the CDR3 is TGTGCCAGCAAGATTTACGTTAGCTCCTACAATGAGCAGTTCTTC.

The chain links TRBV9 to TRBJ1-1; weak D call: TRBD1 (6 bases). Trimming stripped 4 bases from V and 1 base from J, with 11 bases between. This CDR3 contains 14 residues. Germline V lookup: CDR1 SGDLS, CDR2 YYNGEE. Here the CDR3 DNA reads TGTGCCAGCAGCTCAAAAGGGGGGAACACTGAAGCTTTCTTT. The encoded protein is CASSSKGGNTEAFF. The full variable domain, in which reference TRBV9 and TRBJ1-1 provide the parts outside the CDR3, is DSGVTQTPKHLITATGQRVTLRCSPRSGDLSVYWYQQSLDQGLQFLIQYYNGEERAKGNILERFSAQQFPDLHSELNLSSLELGDSALYFCASSSKGGNTEAFFGQGTRLTVV.

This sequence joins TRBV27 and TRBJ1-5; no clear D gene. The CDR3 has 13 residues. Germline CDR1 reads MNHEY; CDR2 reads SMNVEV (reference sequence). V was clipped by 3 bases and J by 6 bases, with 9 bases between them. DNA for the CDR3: TGTGCCAGCAGTTTGACTCCCGGTCAGCCCCAGCATTTT. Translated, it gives CASSLTPGQPQHF.

The CDR3 sequence: CASSIGLPSQETQYF. The CDR3 DNA sequence: TGTGCCAGTAGTATAGGACTACCGAGCCAAGAGACCCAGTACTTC. V usage is TRBV19 and J usage is TRBJ2-5; D might be TRBD2 (5 bases). CDR3 length: 15 residues. The germline V and J ends were trimmed by 1 base and 1 base, with 10 bases remaining between them. Germline lookup yields CDR1 LNHDA and CDR2 SQIVND (reference sequence).

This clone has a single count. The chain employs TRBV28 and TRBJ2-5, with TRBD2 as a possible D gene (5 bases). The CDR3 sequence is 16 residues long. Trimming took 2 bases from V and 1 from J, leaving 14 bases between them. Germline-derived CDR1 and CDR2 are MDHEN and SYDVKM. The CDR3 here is CASSLVGVGVQETQYF. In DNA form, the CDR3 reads TGTGCCAGCAGTTTAGTTGGGGTCGGGGTCCAAGAGACCCAGTACTTC.

The CDR3 region is CASSGAGSTDTQYF. The CDR3 DNA reads as TGTGCCAGCAGCGGAGCGGGAAGCACAGATACGCAGTATTTT. The chain links TRBV5-4 to TRBJ2-3; TRBD2 matches 7 bases. The CDR3 runs 14 residues. The germline V gene has CDR1 SGHNT and CDR2 YYREEE (reference sequence). J gave up 0 bases and V 4 bases, and 2 bases lay outside the gene matches.

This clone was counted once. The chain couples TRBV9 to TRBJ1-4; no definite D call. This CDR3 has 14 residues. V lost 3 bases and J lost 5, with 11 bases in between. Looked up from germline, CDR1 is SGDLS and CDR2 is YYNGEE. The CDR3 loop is CASSAREENEKLFF. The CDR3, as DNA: TGTGCCAGCAGCGCGAGAGAGGAGAATGAAAAACTGTTTTTT.

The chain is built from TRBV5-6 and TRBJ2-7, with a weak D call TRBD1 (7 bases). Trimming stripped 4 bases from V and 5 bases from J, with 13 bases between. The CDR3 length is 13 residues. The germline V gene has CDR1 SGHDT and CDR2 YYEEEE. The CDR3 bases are TGTGCCAGCAGCGCAGGGGGGACGGACGAGCAGTACTTC. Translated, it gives CASSAGGTDEQYF.

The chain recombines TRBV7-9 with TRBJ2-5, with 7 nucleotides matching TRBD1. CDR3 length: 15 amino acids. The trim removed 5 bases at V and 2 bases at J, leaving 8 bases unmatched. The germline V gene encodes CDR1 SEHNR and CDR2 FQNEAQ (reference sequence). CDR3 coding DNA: TGTGCCAGCAGCCCGCCACGGGGACAGCAAGAGACCCAGTACTTC. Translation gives CASSPPRGQQETQYF.

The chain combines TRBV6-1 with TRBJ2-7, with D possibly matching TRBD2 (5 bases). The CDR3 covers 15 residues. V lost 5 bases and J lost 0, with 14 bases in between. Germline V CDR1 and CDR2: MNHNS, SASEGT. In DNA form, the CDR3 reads TGTGCCAGCAGTCCGTGGGAGATAAGCTCCTACGAGCAGTACTTC. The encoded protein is CASSPWEISSYEQYF.

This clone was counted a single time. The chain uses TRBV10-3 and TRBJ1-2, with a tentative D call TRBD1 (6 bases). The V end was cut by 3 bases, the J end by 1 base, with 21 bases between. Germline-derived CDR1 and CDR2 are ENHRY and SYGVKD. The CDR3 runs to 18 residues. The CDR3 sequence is CAISDRGTQGPSNYGYTF. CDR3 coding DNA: TGTGCCATCAGTGACCGAGGTACTCAGGGGCCAAGTAACTATGGCTACACCTTC.

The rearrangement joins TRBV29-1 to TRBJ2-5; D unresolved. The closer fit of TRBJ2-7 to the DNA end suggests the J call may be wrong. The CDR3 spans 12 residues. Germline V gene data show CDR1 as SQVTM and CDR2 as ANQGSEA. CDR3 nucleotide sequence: TGCAGCGTTGAAGATAATAGCTACGAGCAGTACTTC. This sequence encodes CSVEDNSYEQYF.

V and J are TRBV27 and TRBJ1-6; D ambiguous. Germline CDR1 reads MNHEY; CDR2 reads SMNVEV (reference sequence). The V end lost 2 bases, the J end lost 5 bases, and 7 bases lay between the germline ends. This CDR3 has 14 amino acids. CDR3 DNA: TGTGCCAGCAGTTTAGCGACCAATAATTCACCCCTCCACTTT. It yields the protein CASSLATNNSPLHF.

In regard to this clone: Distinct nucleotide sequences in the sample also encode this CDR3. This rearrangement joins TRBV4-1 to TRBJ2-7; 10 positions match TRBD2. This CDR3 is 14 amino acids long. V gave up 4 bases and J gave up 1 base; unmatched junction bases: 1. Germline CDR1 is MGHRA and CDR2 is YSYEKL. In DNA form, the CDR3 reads TGCGCCAGCAGCCCGGGACTAGCGTCCTACGAGCAGTACTTC. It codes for CASSPGLASYEQYF.

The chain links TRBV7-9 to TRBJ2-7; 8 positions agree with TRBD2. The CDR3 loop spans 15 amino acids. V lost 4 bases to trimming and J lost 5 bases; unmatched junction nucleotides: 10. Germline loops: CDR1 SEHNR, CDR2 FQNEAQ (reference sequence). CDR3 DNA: TGTGCCAGCAGCTCCCCCGAAGCGGGAGAGGACGAGCAGTACTTC. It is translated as CASSSPEAGEDEQYF.

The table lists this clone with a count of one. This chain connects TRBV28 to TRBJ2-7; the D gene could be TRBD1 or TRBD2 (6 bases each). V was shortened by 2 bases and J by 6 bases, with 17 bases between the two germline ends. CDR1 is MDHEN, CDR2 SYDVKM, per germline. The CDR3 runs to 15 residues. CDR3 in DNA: TGTGCCAGCAGTTTAACCCGGGGGCGTTTTTCCGAGCAGTACTTC. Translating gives CASSLTRGRFSEQYF.

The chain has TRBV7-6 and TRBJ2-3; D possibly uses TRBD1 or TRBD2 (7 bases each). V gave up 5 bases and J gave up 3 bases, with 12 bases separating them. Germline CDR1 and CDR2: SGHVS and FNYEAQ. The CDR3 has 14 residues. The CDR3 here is CASSPGGGTDTQYF. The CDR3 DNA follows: TGTGCCAGCAGCCCAGGGGGGGGGACAGATACGCAGTATTTT.

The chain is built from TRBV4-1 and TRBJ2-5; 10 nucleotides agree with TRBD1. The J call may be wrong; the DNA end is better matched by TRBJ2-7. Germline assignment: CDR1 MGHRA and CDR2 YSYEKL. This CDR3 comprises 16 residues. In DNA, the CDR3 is TGCGCCAGCAGCCACGCGGGGGACAGGGGCTCCTACGAGCAGTACTTC. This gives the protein CASSHAGDRGSYEQYF.

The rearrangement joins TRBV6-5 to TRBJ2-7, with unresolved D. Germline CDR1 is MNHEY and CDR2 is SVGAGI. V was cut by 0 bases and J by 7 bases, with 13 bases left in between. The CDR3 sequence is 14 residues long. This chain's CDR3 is CASSYSITLGEQYF. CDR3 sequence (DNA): TGTGCCAGCAGTTACTCGATTACTCTAGGGGAGCAGTACTTC.

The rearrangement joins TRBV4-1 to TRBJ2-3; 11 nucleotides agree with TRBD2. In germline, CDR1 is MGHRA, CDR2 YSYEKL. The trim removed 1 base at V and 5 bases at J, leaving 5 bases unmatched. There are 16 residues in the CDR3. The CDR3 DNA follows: TGCGCCAGCAGCCAAGGCGGGACTAGCGGCCTAGATACGCAGTATTTT. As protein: CASSQGGTSGLDTQYF.

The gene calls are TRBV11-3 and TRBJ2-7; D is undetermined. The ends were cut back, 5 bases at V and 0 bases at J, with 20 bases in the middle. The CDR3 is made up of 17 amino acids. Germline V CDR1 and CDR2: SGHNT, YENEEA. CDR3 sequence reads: CASSPFITTLSSYEQYF. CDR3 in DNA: TGTGCCAGCAGCCCGTTTATTACGACTCTGAGCTCCTACGAGCAGTACTTC.

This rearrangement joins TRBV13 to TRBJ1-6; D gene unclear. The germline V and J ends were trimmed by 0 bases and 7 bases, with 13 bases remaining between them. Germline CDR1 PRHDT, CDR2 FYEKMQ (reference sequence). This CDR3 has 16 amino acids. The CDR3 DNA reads TGTGCCAGCAGCTTAGGTGGTTGGACGGGAAATTCACCCCTCCACTTT. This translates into CASSLGGWTGNSPLHF.

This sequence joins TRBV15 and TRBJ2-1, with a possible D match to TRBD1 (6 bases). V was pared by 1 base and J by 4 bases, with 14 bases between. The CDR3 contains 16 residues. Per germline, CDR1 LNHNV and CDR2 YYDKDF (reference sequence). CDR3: CATSRGLQGLYNEQFF. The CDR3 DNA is TGTGCCACCAGCAGAGGCCTGCAGGGGCTTTACAATGAGCAGTTCTTC. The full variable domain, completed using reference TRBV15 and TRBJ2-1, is DAMVIQNPRYQVTQFGKPVTLSCSQTLNHNVMYWYQQKSSQAPKLLFHYYDKDFNNEADTPDNFQSRRPNTSFCFLDIRSPGLGDTAMYLCATSRGLQGLYNEQFFGPGTRLTVL.

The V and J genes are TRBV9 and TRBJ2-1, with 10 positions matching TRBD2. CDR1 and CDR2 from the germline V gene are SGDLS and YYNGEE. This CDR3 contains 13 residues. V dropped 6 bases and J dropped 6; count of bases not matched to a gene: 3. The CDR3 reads CASTGLARNEQFF. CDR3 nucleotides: TGTGCCAGCACGGGACTAGCGCGCAATGAGCAGTTCTTC.